This TCR beta chain was identified during a study of blood T cells in healthy people across ages. Study-level points and caveats: Roughly linear age-related decline in beta diversity appeared, significant by age around 42. A conclusive naive versus antigen-experienced comparison was prevented by the unsorted PBMCs. Naive T cell percentage and TCR beta diversity correlated strongly.

For the second PCR, which ran for 7 to 11 cycles, a sample-barcoded 5' primer and a J-beta primer mix were used. Via MiXCR, TCRdb re-called the 5' RACE reads, giving one row per CDR3 protein. In the table there are 630,000 or so distinct CDR3 sequences, less than 35% of which are singletons. V shed 5 bases and J 0 bases; nucleotides not matched to a gene: 6. CDR3 length: 16 residues. At least ten counts were recorded for this clonotype. The antigen is undetermined. Sequencing was performed on blood. The TCR originated in a woman of 80 years or more in good health. The chain joins TRBV12-3 or TRBV12-4 to TRBJ2-7; TRBD2 matches at 11 bases. The CDR3 DNA reads TGTGCCAGCAGTCCGACTAGCGGGGACCTCTCCTACGAGCAGTACTTC. It specifies CASSPTSGDLSYEQYF.